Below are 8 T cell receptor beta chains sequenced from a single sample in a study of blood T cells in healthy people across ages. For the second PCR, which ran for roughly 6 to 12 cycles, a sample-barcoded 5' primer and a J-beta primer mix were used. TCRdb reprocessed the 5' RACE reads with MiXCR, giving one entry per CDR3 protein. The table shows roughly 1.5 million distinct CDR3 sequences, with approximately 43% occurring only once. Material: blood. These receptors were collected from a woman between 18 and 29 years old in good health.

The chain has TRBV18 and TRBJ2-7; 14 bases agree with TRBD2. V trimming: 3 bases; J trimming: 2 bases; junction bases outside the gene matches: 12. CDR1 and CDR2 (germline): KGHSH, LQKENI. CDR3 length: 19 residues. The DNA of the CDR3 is TGTGCCAGCTCACCCCAACGCAGCCAGACTAGCGGGAGGGCCTACGAGCAGTACTTC. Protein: CASSPQRSQTSGRAYEQYF.

The CDR3 region is CASTRGASTDTQYF. The CDR3 nucleotides are TGTGCCAGCACCCGAGGGGCTAGCACAGATACGCAGTATTTT. The rearrangement uses TRBV25-1 and TRBJ2-3, with D perhaps assigned TRBD1 or TRBD2 (5 bases each). The germline gives CDR1 MGHDK, CDR2 SYGVNS. Deletions cut 7 bases from V and 0 bases from J, with 11 bases between. The CDR3 is 14 amino acids. Drawing the rest from reference TRBV25-1 and TRBJ2-3, the complete variable domain is EADIYQTPRYLVIGTGKKITLECSQTMGHDKMYWYQQDPGMELHLIHYSYGVNSTEKGDLSSESTVSRIRTEHFPLTLESARPSHTSQYLCASTRGASTDTQYFGPGTRLTVL.

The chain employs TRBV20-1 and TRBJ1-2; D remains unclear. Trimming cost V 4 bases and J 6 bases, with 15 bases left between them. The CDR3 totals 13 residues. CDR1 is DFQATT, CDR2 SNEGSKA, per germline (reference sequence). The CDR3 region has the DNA TGCAGTGCTACCGGGGAACGGAACGATGGCTACACCTTC. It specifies CSATGERNDGYTF.

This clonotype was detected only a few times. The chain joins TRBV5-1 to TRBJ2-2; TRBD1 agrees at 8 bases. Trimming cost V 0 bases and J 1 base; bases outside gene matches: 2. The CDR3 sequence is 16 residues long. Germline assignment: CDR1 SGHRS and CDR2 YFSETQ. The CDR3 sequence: CASSLVGTGNTGELFF. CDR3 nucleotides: TGCGCCAGCAGCTTGGTAGGGACAGGGAACACCGGGGAGCTGTTTTTT.

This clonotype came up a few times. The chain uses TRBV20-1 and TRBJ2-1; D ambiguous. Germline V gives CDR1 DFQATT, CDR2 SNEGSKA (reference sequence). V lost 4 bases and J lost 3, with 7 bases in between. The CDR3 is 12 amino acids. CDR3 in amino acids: CSATDDYNEQFF. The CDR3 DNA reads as TGCAGTGCTACGGACGACTACAATGAGCAGTTCTTC.

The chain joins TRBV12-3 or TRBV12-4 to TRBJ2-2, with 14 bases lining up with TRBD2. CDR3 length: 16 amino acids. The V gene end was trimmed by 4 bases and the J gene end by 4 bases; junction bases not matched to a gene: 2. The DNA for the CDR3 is TGTGCCAGCAGTTCGGGGACTAGCGGGAGCACCGGGGAGCTGTTTTTT. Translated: CASSSGTSGSTGELFF.

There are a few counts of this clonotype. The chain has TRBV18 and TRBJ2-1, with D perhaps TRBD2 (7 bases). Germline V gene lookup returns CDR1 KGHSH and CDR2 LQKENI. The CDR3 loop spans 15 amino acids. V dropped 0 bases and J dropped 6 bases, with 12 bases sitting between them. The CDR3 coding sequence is TGTGCCAGCTCACCACCGTTCGGGGGGCTCAATGAGCAGTTCTTC. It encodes CASSPPFGGLNEQFF.

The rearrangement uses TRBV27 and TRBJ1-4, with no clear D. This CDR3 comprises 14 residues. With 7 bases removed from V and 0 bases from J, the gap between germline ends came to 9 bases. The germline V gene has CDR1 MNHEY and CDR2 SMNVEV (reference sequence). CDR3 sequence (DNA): TGTGCCAGCACTGCGGGGTCAACTAATGAAAAACTGTTTTTT. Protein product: CASTAGSTNEKLFF.